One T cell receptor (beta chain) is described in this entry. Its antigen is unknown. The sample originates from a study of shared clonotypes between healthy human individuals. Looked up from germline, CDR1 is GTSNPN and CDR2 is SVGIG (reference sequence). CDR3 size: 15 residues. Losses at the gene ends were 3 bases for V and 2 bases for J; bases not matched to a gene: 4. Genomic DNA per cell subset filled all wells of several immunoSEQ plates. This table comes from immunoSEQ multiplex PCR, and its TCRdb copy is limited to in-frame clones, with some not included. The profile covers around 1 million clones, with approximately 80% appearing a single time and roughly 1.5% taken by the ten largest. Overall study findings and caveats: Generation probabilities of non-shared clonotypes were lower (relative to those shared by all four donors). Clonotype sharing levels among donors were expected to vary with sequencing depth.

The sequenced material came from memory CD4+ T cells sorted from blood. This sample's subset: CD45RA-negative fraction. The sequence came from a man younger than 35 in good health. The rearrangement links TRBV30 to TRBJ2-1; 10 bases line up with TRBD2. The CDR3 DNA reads TGTGCCTGGAGCGAAGCGGGAGGGCCCTACAATGAGCAGTTCTTC. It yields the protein CAWSEAGGPYNEQFF.